The clone carrying this TCR beta chain has a handful of counts. Its antigen is as yet unknown. Caucasian, healthy and from Russia, the donors were aged between about 6 and 90. The data belong to a study of blood T cells in healthy people across ages. Study findings and constraints: Researchers deemed the diversity estimates from one million T cells underestimates. Roughly linear declines in TCR beta diversity per million T cells occurred with age.

A second PCR, run for about 6 to 12 cycles, used a sample-barcoded 5' primer plus a J-beta primer mix. A single record per CDR3 protein comes from TCRdb applying MiXCR to the 5' RACE reads. Of some 1.5 million distinct CDR3 sequences in the sample, roughly two fifths were seen once. Germline values: CDR1 SQVTM, CDR2 ANQGSEA. Trimming left V 2 bases short and J 3 bases short, with 10 bases between. CDR3 length: 13 residues. Sequencing used blood. This clonotype originated in a woman younger than 30 in good health. The chain is built from TRBV29-1 and TRBJ1-1; D is undetermined. CDR3 residues: CSVERVVDTEAFF. The CDR3 DNA reads TGCAGCGTTGAAAGGGTTGTAGACACTGAAGCTTTCTTT.